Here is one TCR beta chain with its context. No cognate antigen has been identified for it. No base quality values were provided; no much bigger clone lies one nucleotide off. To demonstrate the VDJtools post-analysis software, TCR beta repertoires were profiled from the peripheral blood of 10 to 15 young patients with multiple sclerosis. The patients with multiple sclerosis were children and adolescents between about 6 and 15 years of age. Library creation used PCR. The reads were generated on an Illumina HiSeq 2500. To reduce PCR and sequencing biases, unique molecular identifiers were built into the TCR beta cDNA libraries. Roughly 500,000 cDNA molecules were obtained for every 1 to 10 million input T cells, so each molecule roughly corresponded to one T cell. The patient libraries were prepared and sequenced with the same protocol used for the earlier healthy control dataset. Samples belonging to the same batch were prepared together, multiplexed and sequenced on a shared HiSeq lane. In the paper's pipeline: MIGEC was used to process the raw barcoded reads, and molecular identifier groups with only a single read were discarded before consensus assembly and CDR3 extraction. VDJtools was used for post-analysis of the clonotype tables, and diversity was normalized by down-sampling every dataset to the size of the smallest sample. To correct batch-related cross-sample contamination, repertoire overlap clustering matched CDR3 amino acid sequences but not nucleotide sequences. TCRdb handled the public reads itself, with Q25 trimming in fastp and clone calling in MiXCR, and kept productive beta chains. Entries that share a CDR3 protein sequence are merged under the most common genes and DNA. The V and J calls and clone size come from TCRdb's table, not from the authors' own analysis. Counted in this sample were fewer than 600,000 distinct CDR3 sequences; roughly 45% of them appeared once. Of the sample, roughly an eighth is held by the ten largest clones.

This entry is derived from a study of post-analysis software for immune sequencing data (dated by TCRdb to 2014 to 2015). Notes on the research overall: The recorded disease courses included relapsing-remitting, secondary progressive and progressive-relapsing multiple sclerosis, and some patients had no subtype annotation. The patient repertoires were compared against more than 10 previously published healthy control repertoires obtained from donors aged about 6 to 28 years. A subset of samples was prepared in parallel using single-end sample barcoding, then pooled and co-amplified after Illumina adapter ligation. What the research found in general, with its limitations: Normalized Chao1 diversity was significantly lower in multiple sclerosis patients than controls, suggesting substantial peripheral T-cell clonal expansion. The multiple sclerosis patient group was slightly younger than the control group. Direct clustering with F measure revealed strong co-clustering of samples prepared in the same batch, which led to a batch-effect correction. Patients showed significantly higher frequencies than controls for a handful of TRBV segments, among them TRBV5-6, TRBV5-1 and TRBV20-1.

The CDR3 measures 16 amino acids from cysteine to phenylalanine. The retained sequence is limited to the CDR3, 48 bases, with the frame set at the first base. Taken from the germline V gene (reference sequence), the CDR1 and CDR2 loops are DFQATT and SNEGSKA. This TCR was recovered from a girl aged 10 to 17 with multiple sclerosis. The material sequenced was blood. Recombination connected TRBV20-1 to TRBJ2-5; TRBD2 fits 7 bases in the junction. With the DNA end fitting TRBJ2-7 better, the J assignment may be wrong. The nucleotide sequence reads TGCAGTGCCCCAACCCCCCTAGCGGTAGAAGGGAACGAGCAGTACTTC. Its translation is CSAPTPLAVEGNEQYF.